The present TCR beta chain was sequenced within a study of blood T cell repertoires in COVID-19. Overall study context: Donors in the United States, Italy and Spain gave samples during acute or convalescent COVID-19. From T cells, B-cell-depleted T cells, or PBMCs came the material, which was cDNA or gDNA.

Cohort assignment relied on participant-reported clinical history. Under the authors' procedure: Reference gene primer amplification in the assay estimated nucleated cell counts. Libraries were prepared by immunoSEQ multiplex PCR; TCRdb keeps only in-frame clonotypes and omits some of them. V and J calls plus clone size are reproduced from that table; the DNA served to infer D and trimming. The sample includes about 440,000 clones, 90% seen only once; the top ten take about 0.6%. The V segment lost 1 base and the J segment 11 bases; nucleotides outside the gene matches: 4. The CDR3 covers 13 residues. The germline CDR1 and CDR2 sequences are MNHEY and SMNVEV (reference sequence).

The chain links TRBV27 to TRBJ1-4; 7 bases are a match to TRBD1. Sequencing was performed on PBMCs or T cells enriched from blood (not recorded which). The sequence derives from a man aged 18 to 30 who had recovered from COVID-19. The CDR3 spells CASSLFRQGKLFF. In nucleotides, the CDR3 is TGTGCCAGCAGTTTATTTCGACAGGGTAAACTGTTTTTT. Looking up the rest from reference TRBV27 and TRBJ1-4 gives the full variable domain: EAQVTQNPRYLITVTGKKLTVTCSQNMNHEYMSWYRQDPGLGLRQIYYSMNVEVTDKGDVPEGYKVSRKEKRNFPLILESPSPNQTSLYFCASSLFRQGKLFFGSGTQLSVL.